A single sample is the source of the 8 T cell receptor beta chains below, sequenced in a study of T cells after posttransplantation cyclophosphamide (TCRdb year 2016). The treatment or condition label here, explained by the study, means: high-dose cyclophosphamide on days +3 and +4 as single-agent GVHD prophylaxis. Patients in the PTCy group got busulfan and fludarabine conditioning, a marrow graft from a related or unrelated donor, and cyclophosphamide on days +3 and +4. Library prep was done by the immunoSEQ multiplex PCR assay. As stored in TCRdb, this immuneACCESS dataset retains in-frame rearrangements with V and J assigned. A fraction of the clones does not appear; measured against another copy, unresolved V genes explain less than half of the discrepancy, and the remainder lacks a known reason. The table gives under 15,000 clones for this sample, with none occurring only once. Approximately 24% of the sample belongs to the ten largest clones.

The source was PBMCs, collected after allogeneic stem cell transplant with posttransplant cyclophosphamide. The receptors originated from a female patient in her thirties or forties who received an allogeneic stem cell transplant from a related donor, was CMV-positive, and had acute GVHD only. After a transplant, some T cells may have been passed on by the graft donor.

This clone has at least ten counts. The chain combines TRBV9 with TRBJ2-3; the D is unclear. V was clipped by 4 bases and J by 1 base, with 13 bases between them. Germline lookup yields CDR1 SGDLS and CDR2 YYNGEE. CDR3 length: 15 residues. The CDR3 reads CASSKTRLGTDTQYF. The CDR3, as DNA: TGTGCCAGCAGCAAAACGAGACTCGGCACAGATACGCAGTATTTT.

This clone was counted at least ten times. The chain joins TRBV19 to TRBJ2-2; D not resolved. Trimming stripped 0 bases from V and 4 bases from J, with 6 bases between. This CDR3 comprises 14 residues. Per germline, CDR1 LNHDA and CDR2 SQIVND (reference sequence). CDR3 in DNA: TGTGCCAGTAGTATAGATAGCAGCACCGGGGAGCTGTTTTTT. It is translated as CASSIDSSTGELFF.

This clone was seen at least ten times. The chain combines TRBV6-1 with TRBJ1-2, with 10 bases fitting TRBD1. The length of the CDR3 is 15 residues. The germline CDR1 and CDR2 sequences are MNHNS and SASEGT. V gave up 5 bases and J gave up 5 bases; unmatched junction bases: 8. CDR3 sequence reads: CASSTPGQGKYGYTF. In nucleotides, the CDR3 is TGTGCCAGCAGTACACCGGGACAGGGGAAATATGGCTACACCTTC.

The chain joins TRBV9 to TRBJ1-1; 7 bases are a match to TRBD1. CDR3 length equals 13 residues. Germline CDR1 SGDLS, CDR2 YYNGEE. Losses at the gene ends were 3 bases for V and 5 bases for J; bases not matched to a gene: 4. CDR3: CASSANRGTEAFF. CDR3 in DNA: TGTGCCAGCAGCGCCAACAGGGGAACTGAAGCTTTCTTT.

This clone was seen a few times. The V and J genes are TRBV28 and TRBJ1-1; D call uncertain. CDR3 length: 18 residues. The germline V gene has CDR1 MDHEN and CDR2 SYDVKM. V was pared by 1 base and J by 5 bases, with 23 bases between. CDR3 residues: CASSLYGRALPGRTEAFF. CDR3 nucleotide sequence: TGTGCCAGCAGTTTATACGGTCGGGCACTCCCTGGGAGGACTGAAGCTTTCTTT.

This clone was observed at least ten times. The CDR3 region has the DNA TGTGCCAGTAGTTCAGGGATTAATGAAGCTTTCTTT. Translating gives CASSSGINEAFF. The V call is TRBV19, the J call TRBJ1-1; a possible D gene is TRBD1 (5 bases). The CDR3 covers 12 residues. Germline V gene data show CDR1 as LNHDA and CDR2 as SQIVND (reference sequence). V was trimmed by 5 bases and J by 7 bases, leaving 11 bases between them.

This clone was seen many times. This rearrangement joins TRBV5-6 to TRBJ1-3; possible D gene TRBD1, 5 bases. CDR1 is SGHDT and CDR2 is YYEEEE in the germline V gene. Trimming pared 3 bases from V and 3 bases from J, leaving 16 bases between. This CDR3 comprises 16 residues. CDR3 bases: TGTGCCAGCAGCTCCCTCGACAGTCCCTATGGAAACACCATATATTTT. Its translation: CASSSLDSPYGNTIYF.

This clone has only a few counts. The J gene is TRBJ1-6, the V gene TRBV6-1; D is undetermined. V was shortened by 4 bases and J by 11 bases, with 15 bases between the two germline ends. CDR3 length: 14 residues. Per the germline V gene, CDR1 is MNHNS and CDR2 is SASEGT. CDR3 amino acids: CASSGWNQDPPLHF. The CDR3 DNA reads TGTGCCAGCAGTGGGTGGAATCAGGATCCACCCCTCCACTTT.